The clone carrying this T cell receptor (beta chain) came up many times. Its antigen remains unknown. This entry comes from a study of T-cell reconstitution after alpha-beta-depleted transplantation in children. Points from the study as a whole: After transplant, high TCRbeta diversity at day 60 in some patients arose from surviving recipient T cells and thymic progenitors. Most T-cell counts and diversity one year after the transplant came from T cells that were newly produced. Reportedly, alpha-beta T cells present about two months post-transplant originated from several hundred expanded clones of graft origin.

Unique molecular identifiers were incorporated when the TCRbeta library was constructed. Via MiXCR, TCRdb re-called the PCR reads, giving one row per CDR3 protein. Found here are a few hundred thousand distinct CDR3 sequences, roughly 6.6% of them singletons; the top ten hold 4.5% to 6.5%. The germline V gene has CDR1 MDHEN and CDR2 SYDVKM. The CDR3 has 15 residues. V was pared by 9 bases and J by 2 bases, with 18 bases between. The receptor was isolated from a boy aged 2 to 10 with acute lymphoblastic leukemia, due to receive a stem cell transplant. The rearrangement links TRBV28 to TRBJ2-3; the D call may be TRBD1 or TRBD2 (6 bases each). Sequenced material: PBMCs, taken before TCRalphabeta/CD19-depleted stem cell transplant. CDR3 residues: CASTVVGGLTDTQYF. As DNA, the CDR3 is TGTGCCAGTACGGTGGTCGGGGGCCTCACAGATACGCAGTATTTT.